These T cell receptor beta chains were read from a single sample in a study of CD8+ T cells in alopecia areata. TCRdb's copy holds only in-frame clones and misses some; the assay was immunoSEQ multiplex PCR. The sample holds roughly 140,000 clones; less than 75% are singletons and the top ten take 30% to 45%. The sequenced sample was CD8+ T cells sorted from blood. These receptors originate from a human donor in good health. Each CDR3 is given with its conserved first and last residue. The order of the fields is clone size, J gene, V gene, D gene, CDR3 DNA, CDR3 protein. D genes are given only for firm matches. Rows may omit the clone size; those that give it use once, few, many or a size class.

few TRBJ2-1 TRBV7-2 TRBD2 TGTGCCAGCAGCTCGAGAGGACTAGCGGGAGTCAGCAATGAGCAGTTCTTC CASSSRGLAGVSNEQFF
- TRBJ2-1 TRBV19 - TGTGCCAGTAGTATAGTCGGGCCCAGCAATGAGCAGTTCTTC CASSIVGPSNEQFF
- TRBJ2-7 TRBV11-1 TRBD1 TGTGCCAGCAGCTTAGAAGACAGGGGGCCTAACGAGCAGTACTTC CASSLEDRGPNEQYF
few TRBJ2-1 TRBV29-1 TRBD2 TGCAGCGCAGGGGGACTAGCGGGTCCCTCCTACAATGAGCAGTTCTTC CSAGGLAGPSYNEQFF
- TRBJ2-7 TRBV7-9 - TGTGCCAGCAGCCACCCCGGGACTTCCTACGAGCAGTACTTC CASSHPGTSYEQYF
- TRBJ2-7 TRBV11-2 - TGTGCCAGCAGCTTAGCCCACGAGCAGTACTTC CASSLAHEQYF
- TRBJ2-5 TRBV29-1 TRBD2 TGCAGCGTTGAAGAATGGTCCAGCGGGACGGGGGAAGAGACCCAGTACTTC CSVEEWSSGTGEETQYF
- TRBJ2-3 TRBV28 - TGTGCCAGCACTTCCTTAGGGGATGGCCCAGATACGCAGTATTTT CASTSLGDGPDTQYF
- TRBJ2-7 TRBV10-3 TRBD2 TGTGCCATCAGTGTAGGACTAGCGGAAATCTCCTACGAGCAGTACTTC CAISVGLAEISYEQYF
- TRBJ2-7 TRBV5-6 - TGTGCCAGCAGCTTGGGAGCGCTGATCTACGAGCAGTACTTC CASSLGALIYEQYF
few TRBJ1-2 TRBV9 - TGTGCCAGCAGCGTAGCGACGACCTCCACCGGGGATGGCTACACCTTC CASSVATTSTGDGYTF
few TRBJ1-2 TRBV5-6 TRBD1 TGTGCCAGCAGCACGGGACAGCTCTACACCTTC CASSTGQLYTF
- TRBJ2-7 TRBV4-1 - TGCGCCAGCAGCCAAGACATACTCGTAGCCTACGAGCAGTACTTC CASSQDILVAYEQYF
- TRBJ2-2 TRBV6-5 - TGTGCCAGCAGTCCGGGCACCGGGGAGCTGTTTTTT CASSPGTGELFF
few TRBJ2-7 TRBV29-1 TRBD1 TGCAGCGTTGAAGGGCCGGACAGGCCGGGTGAGCAGTACTTC CSVEGPDRPGEQYF
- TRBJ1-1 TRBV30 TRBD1 TGTGCCTGGAGTGTCCCCCCCGGACAGGGGAACACTGAAGCTTTCTTT CAWSVPPGQGNTEAFF
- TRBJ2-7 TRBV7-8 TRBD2 TGTGCCAGCAGCCGTAGCGGGAGGGCCAACGAGCAGTACTTC CASSRSGRANEQYF
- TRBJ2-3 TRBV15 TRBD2 TGTGCCACCAGCGAAACTAGCGGGAGCACAGATACGCAGTATTTT CATSETSGSTDTQYF
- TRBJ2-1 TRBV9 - TGTGCCAGCAGCGTAGATACAGCATGGTACAATGAGCAGTTCTTC CASSVDTAWYNEQFF
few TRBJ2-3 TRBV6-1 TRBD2 TGTGCCAGCAGTGAGAAAGCGGGAGGTGAAGATACGCAGTATTTT CASSEKAGGEDTQYF
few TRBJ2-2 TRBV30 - TGTGCCTGGAGTGTCCCTATTTGGCGGACCGGGGAGCTGTTTTTT CAWSVPIWRTGELFF
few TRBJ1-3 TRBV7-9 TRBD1 TGTGCCAGCAGGGGGACAGACTCTGGAAACACCATATATTTT CASRGTDSGNTIYF
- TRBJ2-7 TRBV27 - TGTGCCAGTACCCCCGGGGACGAGCAGTACTTC CASTPGDEQYF
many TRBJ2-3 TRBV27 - TGTGCCAGCAGTTTATCGCCCCTCTGGGCGGGGGCCCGGGATACGCAGTATTTT CASSLSPLWAGARDTQYF
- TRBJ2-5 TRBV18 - TGTGCCAGCTCACCCCATACAGGGCAAGAGACCCAGTACTTC CASSPHTGQETQYF
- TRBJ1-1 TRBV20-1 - TGCAGTGCCGAGGACACTGAAGCTTTCTTT CSAEDTEAFF
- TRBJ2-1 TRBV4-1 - TGCGCCAGCAGCCCTGATCTCTCCGGGAGCAATGAGCAGTTCTTC CASSPDLSGSNEQFF
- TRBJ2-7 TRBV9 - TGTGCCAGCAGCGTAGACGGGGGACCCTACGAGCAGTACTTC CASSVDGGPYEQYF
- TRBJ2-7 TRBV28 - TGTGCCAGCAGGTGGGGTGGGAACTACGAGCAGTACTTC CASRWGGNYEQYF
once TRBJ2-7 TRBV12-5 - TGTGCTAGTGGTTTGCCCCGGCAGGGAACCTACGAGCAGTACTTC CASGLPRQGTYEQYF
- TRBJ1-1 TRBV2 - TGTGCCACCCCGACAGCCCTGAACACTGAAGCTTTCTTT CATPTALNTEAFF
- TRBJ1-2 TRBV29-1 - TGCAGCGTTGAAGACTGGGACAACTATGGCTACACCTTC CSVEDWDNYGYTF
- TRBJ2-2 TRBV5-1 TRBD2 TGCGCCAGCAGCGTTCTAGCGGAGTGGAACACCGGGGAGCTGTTTTTT CASSVLAEWNTGELFF
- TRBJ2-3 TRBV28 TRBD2 TGTGCCAGCAGTTTTGGGGCCCCACTAGCGGATAGCACAGATACGCAGTATTTT CASSFGAPLADSTDTQYF
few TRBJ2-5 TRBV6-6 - TGTGCCAGCAGGAAGTATACGGGTGTGGAGACCCAGTACTTC CASRKYTGVETQYF
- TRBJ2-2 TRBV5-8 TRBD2 TGTGCCAGCAGCCTCGGACTAGCCGGGGAGCTGTTTTTT CASSLGLAGELFF
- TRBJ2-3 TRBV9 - TGTGCCAGCGGGAAGGAACAAGGGGGACCCACAGATACGCAGTATTTT CASGKEQGGPTDTQYF
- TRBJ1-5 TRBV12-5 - TGTGCTAGTGGAGAACAGGTCAATAGCAATCAGCCCCAGCATTTT CASGEQVNSNQPQHF
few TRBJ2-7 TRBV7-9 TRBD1 TGTGCCAGCAGCTTAGGAGCGATTAACCGGGACAGCTACGAGCAGTACTTC CASSLGAINRDSYEQYF
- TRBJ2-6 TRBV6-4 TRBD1 TGTGCCAGCAGTGACGACAGGGGACCTTCTGGGGCCAACGTCCTGACTTTC CASSDDRGPSGANVLTF
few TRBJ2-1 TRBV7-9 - TGTGCCAGCAGTCATAGCGGCTACAATGAGCAGTTCTTC CASSHSGYNEQFF
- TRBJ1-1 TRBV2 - TGTGCCAGCGCCACAGGTTGGGGGCCTGAAGCTTTCTTT CASATGWGPEAFF
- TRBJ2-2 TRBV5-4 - TGTGCCAGCAGCGATGGGGGACCCTCACTTGCCGGGGAGCTGTTTTTT CASSDGGPSLAGELFF
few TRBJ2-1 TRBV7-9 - TGTGCCAGCAGCGGACAGCTTTCGGCTTTTAATGAGCAGTTCTTC CASSGQLSAFNEQFF
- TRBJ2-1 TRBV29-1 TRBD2 TGCAGCCACGGGGAGGGCGGGGGCTACAATGAGCAGTTCTTC CSHGEGGGYNEQFF